The 22 T cell receptor beta chains reported below all come from one sample, sequenced in a study of shared clonotypes between healthy human individuals. Naive CD8 cells lacked CD45RO and underwent positive selection for CCR7, leaving out terminally differentiated effector memory CD45RA+ cells. Generated by immunoSEQ multiplex PCR, the TCRdb table keeps only in-frame clones and is missing some. The sample lists approximately 2,200,000 clones, more than 85% occurring once. Sample: naive CD8+ T cells from PBMCs. The receptors here all came from a man younger than 35 in good health. Some clones in this sample may be carry-over from other donors' samples.

This clone was seen once. V is TRBV9 and J is TRBJ1-3; D gene ambiguous. Between the trimmed V and J ends, which lost 2 bases and 0 bases, there was a span of 6 bases. CDR1 SGDLS and CDR2 YYNGEE come from the germline V gene. The CDR3 consists of 14 residues. DNA for the CDR3: TGTGCCAGCAGCGTGAGAGCCTCTGGAAACACCATATATTTT. Amino acids: CASSVRASGNTIYF.

The chain has TRBV18 and TRBJ1-5; TRBD1 is a possible D gene (5 bases). CDR1 is KGHSH and CDR2 is LQKENI in the germline V gene. Trimming removed 8 bases from V and 11 bases from J, with 25 bases in between. The CDR3 is 15 amino acids. DNA for the CDR3: TGTGCCAGCGCAGGCGAAGGGGTTAAGATTGGGACCCAGCATTTT. Translated: CASAGEGVKIGTQHF.

The chain uses TRBV27 and TRBJ1-2; possible D gene TRBD1, 6 bases. The V end was cut by 5 bases, the J end by 1 base, with 17 bases between. Germline CDR1 MNHEY, CDR2 SMNVEV (reference sequence). The CDR3 length is 16 residues. The CDR3 DNA follows: TGTGCCAGCAGTCCTCTCCCGGACAGTTTTAACTATGGCTACACCTTC. This sequence encodes CASSPLPDSFNYGYTF.

The chain carries TRBV13 and TRBJ1-4; D gene ambiguous. Germline V CDR1 and CDR2: PRHDT, FYEKMQ (reference sequence). The CDR3 loop spans 12 amino acids. Trimming cost V 5 bases and J 13 bases, with 14 bases left between them. CDR3 region: CASSAGRISLFF. In DNA, the CDR3 is TGTGCCAGCAGCGCCGGTAGGATTTCACTGTTTTTT. Together with reference TRBV13 and TRBJ1-4, the CDR3 gives the full variable domain: AAGVIQSPRHLIKEKRETATLKCYPIPRHDTVYWYQQGPGQDPQFLISFYEKMQSDKGSIPDRFSAQQFSDYHSELNMSSLELGDSALYFCASSAGRISLFFGSGTQLSVL.

J is TRBJ2-2 and V is TRBV4-1, with D perhaps matching TRBD2 (5 bases). Germline lookup yields CDR1 MGHRA and CDR2 YSYEKL. This CDR3 comprises 13 residues. The germline V and J ends were trimmed by 5 bases and 4 bases, with 8 bases remaining between them. CDR3 in DNA: TGCGCCAGCAGCGGGCGGGTCACCGGGGAGCTGTTTTTT. Protein product: CASSGRVTGELFF.

The chain recombines TRBV19 with TRBJ1-5, with a tentative D call TRBD1 (5 bases). This CDR3 region has 18 residues. Looked up from germline, CDR1 is LNHDA and CDR2 is SQIVND (reference sequence). Trimming pared 1 base from V and 0 bases from J, leaving 16 bases between. In nucleotides, the CDR3 is TGTGCCAGTAGTATAGGGGGGACCTGGGGATATAGCAATCAGCCCCAGCATTTT. It yields the protein CASSIGGTWGYSNQPQHF.

This clone was seen a single time. The chain is built from TRBV7-9 and TRBJ2-5; 9 bases line up with TRBD1. CDR1 is SEHNR, CDR2 FQNEAQ, per germline (reference sequence). The CDR3 covers 15 residues. V was clipped by 1 base and J by 1 base; unmatched bases: 1. CDR3 sequence reads: CASSLGTGVQETQYF. The DNA of the CDR3 is TGTGCCAGCAGCTTAGGGACAGGGGTCCAAGAGACCCAGTACTTC.

This rearrangement joins TRBV28 to TRBJ2-1; 8 bases map to TRBD1. Germline CDR1 and CDR2: MDHEN and SYDVKM. With 2 bases clipped from V and 4 bases from J, the junction kept 7 bases outside the gene matches. The CDR3 has 16 residues. This CDR3 is CASSLHGQGRYNEQFF. The DNA for the CDR3 is TGTGCCAGCAGTTTACACGGACAGGGCAGGTACAATGAGCAGTTCTTC.

The chain combines TRBV6-5 with TRBJ2-7, with 7 bases matching TRBD1. J was trimmed by 3 bases and V by 4 bases; bases with no gene match: 9. Germline loops: CDR1 MNHEY, CDR2 SVGAGI. This CDR3 contains 15 residues. The CDR3 nucleotides are TGTGCCAGCAGTTCCATCCGACAGGGTTACTACGAGCAGTACTTC. This translates into CASSSIRQGYYEQYF.

V is TRBV21-1 and J is TRBJ2-7; the table's D call TRBD1 went unverified against the DNA. TRBV21-1 is listed as a pseudogene. The CDR3 covers 14 residues. CDR3 nucleotides: TGTGCCAGCAGCCCCGGACAGGGGGAAAACGAGCAGTACTTC. Translating gives CASSPGQGENEQYF.

This clone has just one count. The chain carries TRBV19 and TRBJ1-1; possible D gene TRBD1, 6 bases. Germline-derived CDR1 and CDR2 are LNHDA and SQIVND (reference sequence). This CDR3 region has 14 residues. Trimming removed 7 bases from V and 5 bases from J, with 17 bases in between. This CDR3 is CASTEGQMTTEAFF. CDR3 DNA sequence: TGTGCCAGTACCGAAGGACAGATGACAACTGAAGCTTTCTTT. The whole variable domain, remainder taken from reference TRBV19 and TRBJ1-1, is DGGITQSPKYLFRKEGQNVTLSCEQNLNHDAMYWYRQDPGQGLRLIYYSQIVNDFQKGDIAEGYSVSREKKESFPLTVTSAQKNPTAFYLCASTEGQMTTEAFFGQGTRLTVV.

This clone came up once. CDR3 nucleotides: TGTGCCAGCAGTTTTCCGGGGGAGATTATCGGCGAGAACACCGGGGAGCTGTTTTTT. It specifies CASSFPGEIIGENTGELFF. This chain joins TRBV28 and TRBJ2-2; D is possibly TRBD2 (6 bases). Trimming left V 3 bases short and J 1 base short, with 21 bases between. CDR1 is MDHEN and CDR2 is SYDVKM in the germline V gene. The CDR3 spans 19 residues.

The V call is TRBV14, the J call TRBJ2-5; D gene uncertain. The length of the CDR3 is 15 residues. V was cut by 2 bases and J by 2 bases, with 12 bases left in between. The germline V gene encodes CDR1 SGHDN and CDR2 FVKESK. CDR3 amino acids: CASSQRSWKQETQYF. The CDR3 DNA is TGTGCCAGCAGCCAACGGAGTTGGAAACAAGAGACCCAGTACTTC. Full variable domain (remainder filled in from reference TRBV14 and TRBJ2-5): EAGVTQFPSHSVIEKGQTVTLRCDPISGHDNLYWYRRVMGKEIKFLLHFVKESKQDESGMPNNRFLAERTGGTYSTLKVQPAELEDSGVYFCASSQRSWKQETQYFGPGTRLLVL.

This chain joins TRBV29-1 and TRBJ1-3; D uncertain. Germline loops: CDR1 SQVTM, CDR2 ANQGSEA. Trimming took off 1 base at V and 8 bases at J, with 15 bases between the two ends. This CDR3 has 14 amino acids. The CDR3 region is CSVEGRRRPDTIYF. DNA for the CDR3: TGCAGCGTTGAAGGTCGAAGGCGTCCGGACACCATATATTTT.

This chain connects TRBV7-9 to TRBJ2-1; 14 bases agree with TRBD2. Trimming removed 2 bases from V and 11 bases from J; junction bases left unmatched: 8. The CDR3 covers 16 residues. Per the germline V gene, CDR1 is SEHNR and CDR2 is FQNEAQ (reference sequence). CDR3 nucleotides: TGTGCCAGCAGCTTATTTGAGGGACTAGCGGGAGAGCAGCAGTTCTTC. It yields the protein CASSLFEGLAGEQQFF.

The chain employs TRBV4-1 and TRBJ2-7; no reliable D call. V was clipped by 4 bases and J by 4 bases, with 11 bases between them. CDR1 and CDR2 from the germline V gene are MGHRA and YSYEKL. This CDR3 contains 13 residues. CDR3 DNA sequence: TGCGCCAGCAGCCTTCGGTATGGTTACGAGCAGTACTTC. Amino acid sequence: CASSLRYGYEQYF.

On this clone: Other DNA sequences within the sample encode an identical CDR3. The chain is built from TRBV15 and TRBJ2-5; no definite D call. CDR1 LNHNV and CDR2 YYDKDF come from the germline V gene (reference sequence). The V end lost 0 bases, the J end lost 4 bases, and 6 bases lay between the germline ends. The CDR3 sequence is 13 residues long. The CDR3 here is CATSRDSGETQYF. CDR3 bases: TGTGCCACCAGCAGAGATTCGGGAGAGACCCAGTACTTC.

On this clone: Different DNA sequences within this sample yield the same CDR3. The chain recombines TRBV28 with TRBJ2-7; TRBD1 agrees at 9 bases. Germline values: CDR1 MDHEN, CDR2 SYDVKM. Trimming took 3 bases from V and 4 from J; bases not matched to a gene: 4. The CDR3 totals 14 residues. CDR3 loop: CASSFGGQGYEQYF. In DNA form, the CDR3 reads TGTGCCAGCAGTTTTGGGGGACAGGGTTACGAGCAGTACTTC.

The gene calls are TRBV11-2 and TRBJ1-1, with D perhaps matching TRBD1 (6 bases). The CDR3 has 15 amino acids. In germline, CDR1 is SGHAT, CDR2 FQNNGV. Trimming shortened V by 5 bases and J by 1 base, and 14 bases separated the two germline ends. CDR3 in amino acids: CASSHRGRGNTEAFF. For the CDR3, the DNA is TGTGCCAGCAGCCACCGCGGCAGGGGGAACACTGAAGCTTTCTTT.

This chain links TRBV7-2 with TRBJ2-1, with D uncertain. V was shortened by 5 bases and J by 1 base, with 15 bases between the two germline ends. Germline CDR1 reads SGHTA; CDR2 reads FQGNSA. This CDR3 comprises 16 residues. The chain's CDR3 is CASSGNVGKSYNEQFF. The CDR3 coding sequence is TGTGCCAGCAGCGGAAACGTAGGGAAATCCTACAATGAGCAGTTCTTC.

The V call is TRBV4-1, the J call TRBJ2-5, with TRBD1 identical over 9 bases. The CDR3 loop spans 17 amino acids. Germline-derived CDR1 and CDR2 are MGHRA and YSYEKL. With 3 bases clipped from V and 2 bases from J, the junction kept 10 bases outside the gene matches. In DNA, the CDR3 is TGCGCCAGCAGCCACGCCACGGACAGGGGCCCACAAGAGACCCAGTACTTC. This gives the protein CASSHATDRGPQETQYF.

This chain uses TRBV6-5 with TRBJ2-7, with TRBD2 matching over 13 bases. V shed 6 bases, J shed 3 bases, and the junction held 5 bases outside the gene matches. This CDR3 region has 15 residues. Germline values: CDR1 MNHEY, CDR2 SVGAGI. The CDR3: CASRPGLAGHYEQYF. In nucleotides, the CDR3 is TGTGCCAGCAGACCGGGACTAGCGGGGCACTACGAGCAGTACTTC.